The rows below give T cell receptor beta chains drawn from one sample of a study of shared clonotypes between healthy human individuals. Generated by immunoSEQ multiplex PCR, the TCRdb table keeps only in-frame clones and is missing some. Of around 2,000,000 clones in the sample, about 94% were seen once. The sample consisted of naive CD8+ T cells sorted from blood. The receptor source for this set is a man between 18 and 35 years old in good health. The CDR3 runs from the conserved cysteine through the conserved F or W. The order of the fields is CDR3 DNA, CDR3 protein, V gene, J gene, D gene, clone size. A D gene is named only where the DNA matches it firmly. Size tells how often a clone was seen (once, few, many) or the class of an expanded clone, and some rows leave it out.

cdr3_nt: TGCAGCGTTGGGGCAGGGAACGAGCAGTACTTC; cdr3_aa: CSVGAGNEQYF; v_call: TRBV29-1; j_call: TRBJ2-7; d_call: NA; clone_size: NA
cdr3_nt: TGTGCCAGCAGCAAGGGGACGGACGCGAACACCGGGGAGCTGTTTTTT; cdr3_aa: CASSKGTDANTGELFF; v_call: TRBV21-1; j_call: TRBJ2-2; d_call: NA; clone_size: NA
cdr3_nt: TGTGCCAGCAGTGAAGCCACAGGGAGCCCCTACGAGCAGTACTTC; cdr3_aa: CASSEATGSPYEQYF; v_call: TRBV2; j_call: TRBJ2-7; d_call: NA; clone_size: NA
cdr3_nt: TGCGCCAGCAGCCCACTAGCGGGGCCCCCATACAATGAGCAGTTCTTC; cdr3_aa: CASSPLAGPPYNEQFF; v_call: TRBV4-1; j_call: TRBJ2-1; d_call: TRBD2; clone_size: NA
cdr3_nt: TGCGCCAGCAGCCAAGTAGGCCAGGGTTTGAGCGAGCAGTACTTC; cdr3_aa: CASSQVGQGLSEQYF; v_call: TRBV4-1; j_call: TRBJ2-7; d_call: NA; clone_size: NA
cdr3_nt: TGTGCCAGCAGTCAATTACACGGTGATCAGCCCCAGCATTTT; cdr3_aa: CASSQLHGDQPQHF; v_call: TRBV28; j_call: TRBJ1-5; d_call: NA; clone_size: NA
cdr3_nt: TGTGCCAGCAGCGGAGGACAGGGGCCCTACGAGCAGTACTTC; cdr3_aa: CASSGGQGPYEQYF; v_call: TRBV6-5; j_call: TRBJ2-7; d_call: TRBD1; clone_size: NA
cdr3_nt: TGCGCCAGCAGTCTAGGAGATACGCAGTATTTT; cdr3_aa: CASSLGDTQYF; v_call: TRBV10-2; j_call: TRBJ2-3; d_call: NA; clone_size: once
cdr3_nt: TGTGCCATCAGATACAGCCTAAACGGGAACTATGGCTACACCTTC; cdr3_aa: CAIRYSLNGNYGYTF; v_call: TRBV10-3; j_call: TRBJ1-2; d_call: NA; clone_size: few
cdr3_nt: TGTGCCAGCAGTTCCTCCGGCGGGGGTTTTTATGGCTACACCTTC; cdr3_aa: CASSSSGGGFYGYTF; v_call: TRBV6-5; j_call: TRBJ1-2; d_call: NA; clone_size: NA
cdr3_nt: TGTGCCAGCAGTGAAGCCAAGGGGAGATACGAGCAGTACTTC; cdr3_aa: CASSEAKGRYEQYF; v_call: TRBV6-1; j_call: TRBJ2-7; d_call: NA; clone_size: NA
cdr3_nt: TGTGCCAGCAGCCAATACGGGGTATCCTTCGGGGCCAACGTCCTGACTTTC; cdr3_aa: CASSQYGVSFGANVLTF; v_call: TRBV7-2; j_call: TRBJ2-6; d_call: NA; clone_size: once
cdr3_nt: TGTGCCAGTAGTATAAATGGGGGCCCACTCATGAACACTGAAGCTTTCTTT; cdr3_aa: CASSINGGPLMNTEAFF; v_call: TRBV19; j_call: TRBJ1-1; d_call: NA; clone_size: NA
cdr3_nt: TGTGCCAGCAGCTCGGGCCGGGACAGCCCCTATGGCTACACCTTC; cdr3_aa: CASSSGRDSPYGYTF; v_call: TRBV13; j_call: TRBJ1-2; d_call: TRBD1; clone_size: NA
cdr3_nt: TGTGCCAGCAGCGTAGGCTTAAAAGGGAACTACGAGCAGTACTTC; cdr3_aa: CASSVGLKGNYEQYF; v_call: TRBV9; j_call: TRBJ2-7; d_call: NA; clone_size: NA
cdr3_nt: TGTGCCAGCAGTTACTCGGTTAGGGAGAGGAATCAGCCCCAGCATTTT; cdr3_aa: CASSYSVRERNQPQHF; v_call: TRBV6-5; j_call: TRBJ1-5; d_call: NA; clone_size: NA
cdr3_nt: TGTGCCAGCAGCCCCCCGGAAGGGGGTCCTCGTGGGTTCTTC; cdr3_aa: CASSPPEGGPRGFF; v_call: TRBV5-4; j_call: TRBJ2-1; d_call: NA; clone_size: NA